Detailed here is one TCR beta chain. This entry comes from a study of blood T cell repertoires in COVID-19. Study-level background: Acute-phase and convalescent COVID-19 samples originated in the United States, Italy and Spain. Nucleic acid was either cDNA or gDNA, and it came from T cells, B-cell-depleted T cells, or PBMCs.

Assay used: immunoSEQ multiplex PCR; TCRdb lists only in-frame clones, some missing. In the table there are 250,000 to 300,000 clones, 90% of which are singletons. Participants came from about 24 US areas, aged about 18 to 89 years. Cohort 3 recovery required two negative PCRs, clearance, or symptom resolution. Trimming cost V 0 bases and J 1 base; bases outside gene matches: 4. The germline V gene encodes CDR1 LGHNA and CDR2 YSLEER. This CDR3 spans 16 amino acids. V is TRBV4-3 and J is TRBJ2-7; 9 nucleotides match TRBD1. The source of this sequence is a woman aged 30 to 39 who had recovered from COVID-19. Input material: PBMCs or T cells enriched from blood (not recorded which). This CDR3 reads CASSQETGGWSYEQYF. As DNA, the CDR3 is TGCGCCAGCAGCCAAGAGACAGGGGGATGGTCCTACGAGCAGTACTTC.